This TCR beta chain was retrieved from a study of CD8 T cells in ankylosing spondylitis. Regarding the study as a whole: What appeared characteristic of ankylosing spondylitis blood was a TCR beta motif of about eight highly homologous variants.

V was trimmed by 4 bases and J by 3 bases, leaving 10 bases between them. Germline CDR1 reads DFQATT; CDR2 reads SNEGSKA (reference sequence). The CDR3 extends over 12 amino acids. With molecular barcodes, quantitative 5'-RACE was used to make the TCR beta libraries. TCRdb passed the 5' RACE reads through MiXCR, listing each CDR3 protein once. The profile covers 200,000 to 250,000 distinct CDR3 sequences, with approximately 7.3% appearing a single time and 14% taken by the ten largest. This clonotype was recorded many times. Its matching antigen is unknown. Source material: blood, either unsorted or a sorted T cell fraction (not recorded which). The chain recombines TRBV20-1 with TRBJ2-7, with D perhaps given as TRBD1 or TRBD2 (5 bases each). The receptor was derived from a male donor with ankylosing spondylitis. The CDR3 loop is CSAKGTGYEQYF. In nucleotides, the CDR3 is TGCAGTGCTAAGGGGACGGGCTACGAGCAGTACTTC.